A selection of T cell receptor beta chains follows, all from one sample in a study of T-cell memory formation after mild COVID-19. MiXCR was run by TCRdb on the 5' RACE reads, yielding one entry per CDR3 protein. The sample yields over 120,000 distinct CDR3 sequences, under 30% seen once. The sample consisted of PBMCs or a T cell subset sorted from them (not recorded which). The receptors were sampled from an adult woman who had mild COVID-19 (a few samples of this study predate the infection). Cell type and time point are not known. The CDR3 runs from the conserved cysteine through the conserved F or W. A D gene is named only where the DNA matches it firmly. Clone size appears in some rows only: once, few, many, or a class for an expanded clone.

D gene	clone size	J gene	V gene	CDR3 DNA	CDR3 protein
-	-	TRBJ2-7	TRBV6-1	TGTGCCAGCAGTGAGTTTGGCAGTATTGGGTTCGAGCAGTACTTC	CASSEFGSIGFEQYF
-	-	TRBJ1-2	TRBV30	TGTGCCTGGAGTGTACGGGCCTTGGCTAACTATGGCTACACCTTC	CAWSVRALANYGYTF
-	-	TRBJ1-1	TRBV24-1	TGTGCCACCAGTGATGACGGTTACACTGAAGCTTTCTTT	CATSDDGYTEAFF
-	-	TRBJ2-2	TRBV5-1	TGCGCCAGCAGCTTTCGGCCAGGGTATACCGGGGAGCTGTTTTTT	CASSFRPGYTGELFF
-	few	TRBJ2-5	TRBV5-6	TGTGCCAGCAGCTTCTTTCAGAGGCAAGAGACCCAGTACTTC	CASSFFQRQETQYF
-	once	TRBJ1-3	TRBV12-3/TRBV12-4	TGTGCCAGCAGCCTTGGCCTGGGTGCGGGAAACACCATATATTTT	CASSLGLGAGNTIYF
-	few	TRBJ2-7	TRBV7-9	TGTGCCAGCAGCCCGAGGGGGGTGTACGAGCAGTACTTC	CASSPRGVYEQYF
TRBD1	few	TRBJ2-7	TRBV7-2	TGTGCCAGCAGCTTAGCGGGGGCACAGGGGCCTACCTACGAGCAGTACTTC	CASSLAGAQGPTYEQYF
-	-	TRBJ2-1	TRBV27	TGTGCCAGCTGGGGGCTAGTGAACAATGAGCAGTTCTTC	CASWGLVNNEQFF
TRBD1	-	TRBJ2-7	TRBV7-9	TGTGCCAGCAGCAATACAGGGGCCACGCATTACTACGAGCAGTACTTC	CASSNTGATHYYEQYF
-	-	TRBJ2-7	TRBV11-2	TGTGCCAGCAGCTTAGCGTGGGGGACCTACGAGCAGTACTTC	CASSLAWGTYEQYF
-	few	TRBJ2-2	TRBV27	TGTGCCAGCAGTCCCCGGGACTTCTTGAACACCGGGGAGCTGTTTTTT	CASSPRDFLNTGELFF
TRBD2	-	TRBJ2-5	TRBV7-9	TGTGCCAGCAGCTCGACTAGCGGGGAAGAGACCCAGTACTTC	CASSSTSGEETQYF
-	few	TRBJ1-1	TRBV11-3	TGTGCCAGCAGCACCTACAGGGACATGAACACTGAAGCTTTCTTT	CASSTYRDMNTEAFF
-	few	TRBJ1-6	TRBV13	TGTGCCAGCACCCTCTGGGGGGAATCACCCCTCCACTTT	CASTLWGESPLHF
TRBD2	few	TRBJ2-1	TRBV12-3/TRBV12-4	TGTGCCAGCAGTTTGACTAGCGGGAGCTACAATGAGCAGTTCTTC	CASSLTSGSYNEQFF
-	many	TRBJ1-1	TRBV5-1	TGCGCCAGCAGCTTGGCGGACACTGAAGCTTTCTTT	CASSLADTEAFF
-	-	TRBJ2-1	TRBV24-1	TGTGCCACCAGTGACCCGGATTGGGGGAGTGGTGATGAGCAGTTCTTC	CATSDPDWGSGDEQFF
TRBD2	few	TRBJ2-1	TRBV9	TGTGCCAGCAGCGGTCAAGCGGGGGGCGATGAGCAGTTCTTC	CASSGQAGGDEQFF
-	few	TRBJ2-6	TRBV7-9	TGTGCCAGCAGCACTCCACGACAGTTCTCTGGGGCCAACGTCCTGACTTTC	CASSTPRQFSGANVLTF
TRBD2	-	TRBJ2-1	TRBV7-2	TGTGCCAGCAGACCTAGCGGGAGGGCCGAGCTCCAGTTCTTC	CASRPSGRAELQFF
-	many	TRBJ2-7	TRBV5-5	TGTGCCAGCAGCCCGGCCTACGAGCAGTACTTC	CASSPAYEQYF
TRBD2	-	TRBJ2-1	TRBV4-1	TGCGCCAGCAGCCAAGGCGGGGGGGCAGGGAATGAGCAGTTCTTC	CASSQGGGAGNEQFF
-	-	TRBJ2-4	TRBV5-1	TGCGCCAGCAGCTCCCCGGTGGAGAACATTCAGTACTTC	CASSSPVENIQYF
-	many	TRBJ2-3	TRBV4-3	TGCGCCAGCAGCCAAGGACGGGGGAAACTCACAGATACGCAGTATTTT	CASSQGRGKLTDTQYF
-	-	TRBJ2-1	TRBV6-5	TGTGCCAGCAGTTACTCACCCCCGCCGGGTGCCTCTGGCGATGAGCAGTTCTTC	CASSYSPPPGASGDEQFF
-	-	TRBJ2-5	TRBV4-2	TGTGCCAGCAGCCAAGCCGGCCGGGGGGAGACCCAGTACTTC	CASSQAGRGETQYF
-	-	TRBJ2-2	TRBV15	TGTGCCACCAGCAGTGAGTTAGGGCAGGGTATATCATTCGTGAACACCGGGGAGCTGTTTTTT	CATSSELGQGISFVNTGELFF
TRBD1	-	TRBJ2-7	TRBV7-2	TGTGCCAGCAGCTTAGGGGGGACAGGGATCTCCTACGAGCAGTACTTC	CASSLGGTGISYEQYF
-	-	TRBJ1-1	TRBV14	TGTGCCAGCAGCCAAAACCCCCCGGTTGACACTGAAGCTTTCTTT	CASSQNPPVDTEAFF
TRBD1	few	TRBJ2-5	TRBV7-6	TGTGCCAGCAGCTCCACGTGGACAGGTCCCGGCGAGACCCAGTACTTC	CASSSTWTGPGETQYF
-	-	TRBJ2-5	TRBV6-1	TGTGCCAGCAGTGATACCGATCGAAAGACCCAGTACTTC	CASSDTDRKTQYF
-	-	TRBJ2-5	TRBV27	TGTGCCAGCAGTTTATTTTCTGCTGGGGATGCGGAGACCCAGTACTTC	CASSLFSAGDAETQYF
-	few	TRBJ2-3	TRBV6-2/TRBV6-3	TGTGCCAGCAGCTACGGAGGGGGGACTACGCAGTATTTT	CASSYGGGTTQYF
-	many	TRBJ2-7	TRBV6-2/TRBV6-3	TGTGCCAGCAGTACGGCCGGAGCCTCCTACGAGCAGTACTTC	CASSTAGASYEQYF
TRBD1	-	TRBJ1-2	TRBV4-1	TGCGCCAGCAGCCTACTAACCGGGACAGCCTATGGCTACACCTTC	CASSLLTGTAYGYTF
-	-	TRBJ2-3	TRBV12-3/TRBV12-4	TGTGCCAGCAGTTCCGCCGGGGCGCTTTACACAGATACGCAGTATTTT	CASSSAGALYTDTQYF
-	-	TRBJ2-1	TRBV28	TGTGCCAGCAGCCCAATATCGAACGGGGCTGAGCAGTTCTTC	CASSPISNGAEQFF
-	few	TRBJ2-7	TRBV7-9	TGTGCCAGCAGCCCCGTAGTGGGGGGGGCAAGCTACGAGCAGTACTTC	CASSPVVGGASYEQYF
-	-	TRBJ2-3	TRBV5-1	TGCGCCAGCAGGATCACAGATACGCAGTATTTT	CASRITDTQYF
-	-	TRBJ2-7	TRBV7-9	TGTGCCAGCAGTTTGATAGGGGTCTACGAGCAGTACTTC	CASSLIGVYEQYF
-	-	TRBJ2-7	TRBV9	TGTGCCAGCAGCGTAGACCCCCTAGACGAGCAGTACTTC	CASSVDPLDEQYF
TRBD2	few	TRBJ2-7	TRBV28	TGTGCCAGCGCGAGGGAGGGCTCTTACGAGCAGTACTTC	CASAREGSYEQYF